This is a list of T cell receptor beta chains from one sample in a study of shared clonotypes between healthy human individuals. Sequencing was performed with immunoSEQ multiplex PCR; in TCRdb, only in-frame clones are kept and a portion is missing. This sample yields 2 million to 2.5 million clones, of which almost 96% are seen a single time; around 0.13% belongs to the top ten. The material sequenced was naive CD4+ T cells sorted from blood. Receptors originate from a man between 18 and 35 years old in good health. CDR3s include the opening cysteine and the closing phenylalanine or tryptophan. Each record gives: V gene, D gene, J gene, clone size, CDR3 protein, CDR3 DNA. A D gene is named only where the DNA matches it firmly. Some rows mark clone size as missing; the rest say once, few, many or name a class of expanded clone.

v_call: TRBV6-4; d_call: -; j_call: TRBJ2-7; clone_size: -; cdr3_aa: CASSAEIGYEQYF; cdr3_nt: TGTGCCAGCAGTGCCGAAATCGGCTACGAGCAGTACTTC
v_call: TRBV5-1; d_call: -; j_call: TRBJ1-2; clone_size: -; cdr3_aa: CASSRGGNYGYTF; cdr3_nt: TGCGCCAGCAGCAGGGGCGGTAACTATGGCTACACCTTC
v_call: TRBV1; d_call: -; j_call: TRBJ2-7; clone_size: -; cdr3_aa: CTSSQELSSGRIMPYEQYF; cdr3_nt: TGCACCAGCAGCCAAGAGCTGTCTAGCGGGAGAATAATGCCCTACGAGCAGTACTTC
v_call: TRBV19; d_call: -; j_call: TRBJ1-5; clone_size: -; cdr3_aa: CASSMVWGDQPQHF; cdr3_nt: TGTGCCAGTAGTATGGTCTGGGGGGATCAGCCCCAGCATTTT
v_call: TRBV19; d_call: TRBD1; j_call: TRBJ2-1; clone_size: -; cdr3_aa: CASSAHRGSYNEQFF; cdr3_nt: TGTGCCAGTAGTGCCCACAGGGGTTCCTACAATGAGCAGTTCTTC
v_call: TRBV5-4; d_call: -; j_call: TRBJ1-2; clone_size: -; cdr3_aa: CASSPTGYGYTF; cdr3_nt: TGTGCCAGCAGCCCCACAGGCTATGGCTACACCTTC
v_call: TRBV6-5; d_call: TRBD1; j_call: TRBJ1-2; clone_size: once; cdr3_aa: CASTTGTASNYGYTF; cdr3_nt: TGTGCCAGCACCACAGGGACAGCTTCTAACTATGGCTACACCTTC
v_call: TRBV30; d_call: TRBD1; j_call: TRBJ2-7; clone_size: -; cdr3_aa: CAWGPGQGERYEQYF; cdr3_nt: TGTGCCTGGGGGCCGGGACAGGGTGAAAGGTACGAGCAGTACTTC
v_call: TRBV10-1; d_call: TRBD2; j_call: TRBJ2-5; clone_size: once; cdr3_aa: CASSEFLAGVETQYF; cdr3_nt: TGCGCCAGCAGTGAGTTCCTAGCGGGAGTGGAGACCCAGTACTTC
v_call: TRBV27; d_call: -; j_call: TRBJ1-1; clone_size: -; cdr3_aa: CASSFVLNTEAFF; cdr3_nt: TGTGCCAGCAGTTTCGTGCTGAACACTGAAGCTTTCTTT
v_call: TRBV6-5; d_call: TRBD1; j_call: TRBJ2-3; clone_size: -; cdr3_aa: CASSGTGTSTDTQYF; cdr3_nt: TGTGCCAGCAGTGGGACAGGGACTAGCACAGATACGCAGTATTTT
v_call: TRBV6-6; d_call: -; j_call: TRBJ1-5; clone_size: -; cdr3_aa: CASSPGEGDRRPQHF; cdr3_nt: TGTGCCAGCAGCCCAGGGGAGGGGGATCGCAGGCCCCAGCATTTT
v_call: TRBV10-2; d_call: TRBD2; j_call: TRBJ2-1; clone_size: few; cdr3_aa: CASSEGLAGGNEQFF; cdr3_nt: TGCGCCAGCAGTGAAGGGCTAGCGGGGGGAAATGAGCAGTTCTTC
v_call: TRBV6-5; d_call: -; j_call: TRBJ2-7; clone_size: once; cdr3_aa: CASRQDLTYEQYF; cdr3_nt: TGTGCCAGCCGACAGGACCTTACCTACGAGCAGTACTTC
v_call: TRBV20-1; d_call: TRBD1; j_call: TRBJ1-2; clone_size: -; cdr3_aa: CSGQGNYGYTF; cdr3_nt: TGCAGTGGACAGGGTAACTATGGCTACACCTTC
v_call: TRBV5-8; d_call: -; j_call: TRBJ1-5; clone_size: -; cdr3_aa: CASSIQGNGQPQHF; cdr3_nt: TGTGCCAGCAGCATACAGGGAAATGGTCAGCCCCAGCATTTT
v_call: TRBV11-3; d_call: -; j_call: TRBJ2-5; clone_size: -; cdr3_aa: CASSLGGAPGETQYF; cdr3_nt: TGTGCCAGCAGTTTAGGGGGGGCCCCCGGAGAGACCCAGTACTTC
v_call: TRBV6-5; d_call: TRBD2; j_call: TRBJ2-2; clone_size: -; cdr3_aa: CASSLSGDGTGELFF; cdr3_nt: TGTGCCAGCAGTCTTAGCGGGGACGGCACCGGGGAGCTGTTTTTT
v_call: TRBV13; d_call: TRBD2; j_call: TRBJ2-5; clone_size: -; cdr3_aa: CASSSLGTSGDQETQYF; cdr3_nt: TGTGCCAGCAGCTCTCTCGGGACTAGCGGAGACCAAGAGACCCAGTACTTC
v_call: TRBV18; d_call: TRBD1; j_call: TRBJ1-3; clone_size: -; cdr3_aa: CASSPRGAGGKFGDTIYF; cdr3_nt: TGTGCCAGCTCACCCCGCGGTGCAGGGGGCAAATTCGGAGACACCATATATTTT
v_call: TRBV5-6; d_call: -; j_call: TRBJ1-2; clone_size: -; cdr3_aa: CASSIEYTGSYGYTF; cdr3_nt: TGTGCCAGCAGCATAGAATATACCGGGAGCTATGGCTACACCTTC
v_call: TRBV19; d_call: -; j_call: TRBJ2-7; clone_size: -; cdr3_aa: CASSIWDLNYEQYF; cdr3_nt: TGTGCCAGTAGTATATGGGACCTGAACTACGAGCAGTACTTC
v_call: TRBV2; d_call: TRBD1; j_call: TRBJ2-5; clone_size: -; cdr3_aa: CASSADRGPEKTQYF; cdr3_nt: TGTGCCAGCAGCGCCGACAGGGGGCCTGAAAAGACCCAGTACTTC
v_call: TRBV7-2; d_call: -; j_call: TRBJ2-7; clone_size: -; cdr3_aa: CASSPGRISSYEQYF; cdr3_nt: TGTGCCAGCAGCCCGGGCCGTATTAGCTCCTACGAGCAGTACTTC